Presented here are 27 T cell receptor beta chains from one specimen sequenced in a study of shared clonotypes between healthy human individuals. The table came from immunoSEQ multiplex PCR; TCRdb's copy has only in-frame clones and leaves some out. Counted here are some 500,000 clones, about 96% occurring once; the ten biggest clones make up around 0.066%. The material sequenced was naive CD4+ T cells sorted from blood. Sample subset: CD45RA+ positively selected. The source is a woman in her 30s in good health.

The chain combines TRBV11-2 with TRBJ1-2, with D possibly being TRBD1 (6 bases). From germline, CDR1 is SGHAT and CDR2 FQNNGV. The CDR3 is 14 amino acids. V was pared by 6 bases and J by 8 bases, with 19 bases between. CDR3 sequence reads: CASRRLQGKRGYTF. The CDR3 nucleotides are TGTGCCAGCAGACGCTTACAGGGAAAACGCGGCTACACCTTC.

The chain's CDR3 is CASGGQGTSYNEQFF. The CDR3 region has the DNA TGTGCCAGCGGCGGACAGGGGACATCCTACAATGAGCAGTTCTTC. The rearrangement links TRBV27 to TRBJ2-1; 9 bases align to TRBD1. Unmatched junction bases numbered 6, after V lost 8 bases and J lost 1 base. The length of the CDR3 is 15 residues. Germline CDR1 is MNHEY and CDR2 is SMNVEV (reference sequence).

This clone has only one observation. Here the CDR3 DNA reads TGCGCCACTAACACCGGACTATTCTCTGGAAACACCATATATTTT. It codes for CATNTGLFSGNTIYF. This rearrangement joins TRBV5-1 to TRBJ1-3; unclear D gene. The germline V gene encodes CDR1 SGHRS and CDR2 YFSETQ. V was trimmed by 9 bases and J by 0 bases, leaving 16 bases between them. The CDR3 runs to 15 residues.

Worth noting for this clone: Other DNA sequences in this specimen translate into the identical CDR3. The J gene is TRBJ2-7, the V gene TRBV28, with D unresolved. This CDR3 has 13 residues. The V end lost 1 base, the J end lost 0 bases, and 4 bases lay between the germline ends. The germline V gene has CDR1 MDHEN and CDR2 SYDVKM. CDR3 region: CASSLLDSYEQYF. In DNA, the CDR3 is TGTGCCAGCAGTTTATTGGACTCCTACGAGCAGTACTTC.

A single count supports this clone. J is TRBJ2-7 and V is TRBV11-2; 10 nucleotides align to TRBD2. This CDR3 contains 15 residues. Germline lookup yields CDR1 SGHAT and CDR2 FQNNGV. The V segment lost 5 bases and the J segment 5 bases; nucleotides outside the gene matches: 9. Here the CDR3 DNA reads TGTGCCAGCAGCCCGGCGCTAGCGGGAGTCGACGAGCAGTACTTC. This codes for CASSPALAGVDEQYF.

This chain links TRBV5-6 with TRBJ2-1; D remains unclear. V lost 4 bases, J lost 3 bases, and 14 bases lay in between. The CDR3 runs 15 residues. Germline assignment: CDR1 SGHDT and CDR2 YYEEEE. CDR3 sequence: CASSAGPQIYNEQFF. CDR3 in DNA: TGTGCCAGCAGCGCCGGGCCTCAAATCTACAATGAGCAGTTCTTC. Using reference TRBV5-6 and TRBJ2-1 for the parts outside the CDR3, the full variable domain is DAGVTQSPTHLIKTRGQQVTLRCSPKSGHDTVSWYQQALGQGPQFIFQYYEEEERQRGNFPDRFSGHQFPNYSSELNVNALLLGDSALYLCASSAGPQIYNEQFFGPGTRLTVL.

The rearrangement joins TRBV5-1 to TRBJ2-5; TRBD2 matches 10 bases. CDR3 length: 15 residues. V shed 4 bases, J shed 3 bases, and the junction held 6 bases outside the gene matches. Germline CDR1 is SGHRS and CDR2 is YFSETQ. The CDR3 sequence: CASSKVAGGEETQYF. In nucleotides, the CDR3 is TGCGCCAGCAGCAAGGTAGCGGGAGGCGAAGAGACCCAGTACTTC.

This chain uses TRBV6-5 with TRBJ2-7; the D is unclear. Per germline, CDR1 MNHEY and CDR2 SVGAGI. Trimming cost V 5 bases and J 0 bases, with 8 bases left between them. This CDR3 spans 13 amino acids. DNA of the CDR3: TGTGCCAGCAGTAACCCCCGCTCCTACGAGCAGTACTTC. As protein: CASSNPRSYEQYF.

V is TRBV4-1 and J is TRBJ2-1, with 14 positions matching TRBD2. V was pared by 3 bases and J by 7 bases, with 8 bases of the junction left unmatched. Germline CDR1 is MGHRA and CDR2 is YSYEKL. The length of the CDR3 is 17 residues. In DNA, the CDR3 is TGCGCCAGCAGCCAGACTAGCGGGAGGGCCGTAGTTAATGAGCAGTTCTTC. It is translated as CASSQTSGRAVVNEQFF.

V and J are TRBV7-9 and TRBJ2-1, with D possibly matching TRBD2 (5 bases). Trimming cost V 5 bases and J 7 bases, with 6 bases left between them. The CDR3 runs 11 residues. Germline V gives CDR1 SEHNR, CDR2 FQNEAQ (reference sequence). The CDR3 loop is CASSRGNEQFF. The CDR3 DNA follows: TGTGCCAGCAGCCGAGGGAATGAGCAGTTCTTC.

V usage is TRBV5-1 and J usage is TRBJ2-6; D is possibly TRBD2 (6 bases). The CDR3 covers 15 residues. Trimming removed 0 bases at V and 4 bases at J, with 8 bases between. Germline lookup yields CDR1 SGHRS and CDR2 YFSETQ. The DNA of the CDR3 is TGCGCCAGCAGCTTGGTCGCGGGAGGGGCCAACGTCCTGACTTTC. It translates to CASSLVAGGANVLTF.

The rearrangement links TRBV11-2 to TRBJ1-3; D gene uncertain. V was shortened by 7 bases and J by 0 bases, with 10 bases between the two germline ends. The CDR3 runs to 14 residues. Germline loops: CDR1 SGHAT, CDR2 FQNNGV. The CDR3 region has the DNA TGTGCCAGCACCACCCAGGACTCTGGAAACACCATATATTTT. Its protein product is CASTTQDSGNTIYF.

Only one count was recorded for this clone. The chain has TRBV5-1 and TRBJ2-7, with 8 bases fitting TRBD1. CDR1 SGHRS and CDR2 YFSETQ come from the germline V gene. The J segment lost 0 bases and the V segment lost 4 bases, leaving 6 bases of the junction unmatched. The CDR3 has 15 residues. The CDR3 coding sequence is TGCGCCAGCAGCCCCACAGGGGGGCCCTCCTACGAGCAGTACTTC. It is translated as CASSPTGGPSYEQYF.

The chain combines TRBV28 with TRBJ2-3; 11 bases align to TRBD2. From germline, CDR1 is MDHEN and CDR2 SYDVKM. There are 21 residues in the CDR3. V dropped 5 bases and J dropped 2; count of bases not matched to a gene: 21. The CDR3 DNA reads as TGTGCCAGCAGTCCCCGACCGATCCCCTCTAGCGGGAGGACCAACACAGATACGCAGTATTTT. Translation gives CASSPRPIPSSGRTNTDTQYF.

The chain is built from TRBV25-1 and TRBJ1-1, with a possible D match to TRBD1 (5 bases). The CDR3 extends over 17 amino acids. Germline V gene lookup returns CDR1 MGHDK and CDR2 SYGVNS. The V end lost 2 bases, the J end lost 1 base, and 17 bases lay between the germline ends. The CDR3 sequence: CASSELYGGGENTEAFF. In nucleotides, the CDR3 is TGTGCCAGCAGTGAACTTTATGGCGGAGGGGAGAACACTGAAGCTTTCTTT.

The chain recombines TRBV28 with TRBJ2-7, with 10 bases matching TRBD2. The germline gives CDR1 MDHEN, CDR2 SYDVKM. The CDR3 length is 15 residues. V trimming: 5 bases; J trimming: 4 bases; junction bases outside the gene matches: 8. In DNA form, the CDR3 reads TGTGCCAGCAGTAGATCTAGCGGGAGTTTTTACGAGCAGTACTTC. Residues: CASSRSSGSFYEQYF.

In this sample, this clone turned up once. The rearrangement joins TRBV29-1 to TRBJ2-5; 12 positions match TRBD2. V gave up 4 bases and J gave up 5 bases; unmatched junction bases: 5. The CDR3 extends over 14 amino acids. Per the germline V gene, CDR1 is SQVTM and CDR2 is ANQGSEA. The CDR3, as DNA: TGCAGCGTTGGGACTAGCGGGACTTATGAGACCCAGTACTTC. This translates into CSVGTSGTYETQYF.

The CDR3 DNA is TGTGCCAGCAGCTTGAGTCTAGCGGGTTACAATGAGCAGTTCTTC. The encoded protein is CASSLSLAGYNEQFF. The chain employs TRBV5-4 and TRBJ2-1, with 8 bases fitting TRBD2. The trim removed 1 base at V and 4 bases at J, leaving 4 bases unmatched. This CDR3 comprises 15 residues. Germline V lookup: CDR1 SGHNT, CDR2 YYREEE (reference sequence).

The chain uses TRBV5-1 and TRBJ2-7; tentatively, D is TRBD1 or TRBD2 (5 bases each). V lost 0 bases and J lost 0, with 10 bases in between. This CDR3 comprises 15 residues. Germline V CDR1 and CDR2: SGHRS, YFSETQ. In DNA, the CDR3 is TGCGCCAGCAGCTTGGACGGGGCCTTCTCCTACGAGCAGTACTTC. Its protein is CASSLDGAFSYEQYF.

This chain uses TRBV28 with TRBJ1-2; no clear D gene. CDR3 size: 13 residues. Trimming cost V 1 base and J 2 bases, with 5 bases left between them. The V gene's germline CDR1 is MDHEN and CDR2 SYDVKM. The CDR3 DNA reads as TGTGCCAGCAGTTTATTTGAGAACTATGGCTACACCTTC. The encoded protein is CASSLFENYGYTF.

This clone was detected only once. V gene TRBV19 combines with J gene TRBJ1-1; D possibly corresponds to TRBD1 (6 bases). The germline gives CDR1 LNHDA, CDR2 SQIVND (reference sequence). The CDR3 is 15 residues long. V shed 7 bases and J shed 4 bases, with 19 bases lying between them. This CDR3 reads CASTNHGGASTEAFF. The CDR3, as DNA: TGTGCCAGTACCAATCATGGGGGCGCGAGCACTGAAGCTTTCTTT. The entire variable domain, with the rest obtained from reference TRBV19 and TRBJ1-1, is as follows: DGGITQSPKYLFRKEGQNVTLSCEQNLNHDAMYWYRQDPGQGLRLIYYSQIVNDFQKGDIAEGYSVSREKKESFPLTVTSAQKNPTAFYLCASTNHGGASTEAFFGQGTRLTVV.

J is TRBJ2-7 and V is TRBV6-5, with 8 nucleotides matching TRBD1. The CDR3 is 13 amino acids. Germline CDR1 is MNHEY and CDR2 is SVGAGI. After removal of 6 bases from V and 7 bases from J, the junction contained 8 bases not matched to a gene. CDR3 residues: CASRRGQVWEQYF. The CDR3 nucleotides are TGTGCCAGCAGAAGGGGACAGGTGTGGGAGCAGTACTTC.

The genes are TRBV27 and TRBJ2-3; TRBD1 matches at 9 bases. V was clipped by 6 bases and J by 6 bases; unmatched bases: 7. The CDR3 runs to 14 residues. Germline loops: CDR1 MNHEY, CDR2 SMNVEV (reference sequence). DNA for the CDR3: TGTGCCAGCAGCCGGGACAGGGTGACGGATACGCAGTATTTT. It codes for CASSRDRVTDTQYF.

The V call is TRBV6-1, the J call TRBJ1-4; TRBD1 aligns across 8 bases. Germline-derived CDR1 and CDR2 are MNHNS and SASEGT. CDR3 length: 16 amino acids. The V segment lost 3 bases and the J segment 7 bases; nucleotides outside the gene matches: 10. CDR3 in DNA: TGTGCCAGCAGTGATCAACGGACAGGGAGCGGTGAAAAACTGTTTTTT. Residues: CASSDQRTGSGEKLFF.

This rearrangement joins TRBV5-1 to TRBJ1-4; D unresolved. CDR1 and CDR2 from the germline V gene are SGHRS and YFSETQ. The length of the CDR3 is 13 residues. V was shortened by 3 bases and J by 12 bases, with 15 bases between the two germline ends. The CDR3 reads CASSSIKSSQLFF. The CDR3, as DNA: TGCGCCAGCAGCTCAATAAAGTCCAGTCAACTGTTTTTT.

The genes are TRBV28 and TRBJ2-1; D not resolved. The CDR3 covers 14 residues. CDR1 is MDHEN and CDR2 is SYDVKM in the germline V gene. With 3 bases removed from V and 6 bases from J, the gap between germline ends came to 12 bases. The chain's CDR3 is CASSFWSLGNEQFF. As DNA, the CDR3 is TGTGCCAGCAGTTTCTGGAGCCTTGGCAATGAGCAGTTCTTC.

The V call is TRBV5-5, the J call TRBJ1-5; D unresolved. Germline values: CDR1 SGHKS, CDR2 YYEKEE (reference sequence). Deletions cut 0 bases from V and 5 bases from J, with 6 bases between. The CDR3 has 13 residues. The CDR3 loop is CASSLAGDQPQHF. As DNA, the CDR3 is TGTGCCAGCAGCTTGGCCGGAGATCAGCCCCAGCATTTT.